This passage covers 25 T cell receptor beta chains from one sample sequenced in a study of blood T cell repertoires in COVID-19. Clones were sequenced by immunoSEQ multiplex PCR, and TCRdb holds only the in-frame ones, with some missing. The table lists a few hundred thousand clones, roughly 88% of them singletons. Specimen: peripheral blood. The receptors come from a young man with active or convalescent COVID-19.

The chain has TRBV2 and TRBJ1-1; no clear D gene. V was cut by 5 bases and J by 3 bases, with 13 bases left in between. The CDR3 length is 14 residues. Germline V gene data show CDR1 as SNHLY and CDR2 as FYNNEI. CDR3 residues: CASSLYAGYTEAFF. DNA of the CDR3: TGTGCCAGCAGTTTATACGCGGGGTACACTGAAGCTTTCTTT.

The chain recombines TRBV19 with TRBJ1-5; no firm D call. V dropped 5 bases and J dropped 2 bases, with 13 bases sitting between them. There are 15 residues in the CDR3. Germline CDR1 LNHDA, CDR2 SQIVND (reference sequence). CDR3 amino acids: CASSPFGEGNQPQHF. The CDR3 DNA reads as TGTGCCAGTAGTCCTTTCGGGGAGGGCAATCAGCCCCAGCATTTT.

This chain links TRBV11-3 with TRBJ1-6; TRBD1 might be the D (6 bases). The CDR3 is 14 amino acids. Trimming removed 4 bases at V and 6 bases at J, with 10 bases between. Germline V gene data show CDR1 as SGHNT and CDR2 as YENEEA. In DNA form, the CDR3 reads TGTGCCAGCAGCTCAGGGGCCCTTAATTCACCCCTCCACTTT. This sequence encodes CASSSGALNSPLHF. Complete variable domain (other parts from reference TRBV11-3 and TRBJ1-6): EAGVVQSPRYKIIEKKQPVAFWCNPISGHNTLYWYLQNLGQGPELLIRYENEEAVDDSQLPKDRFSAERLKGVDSTLKIQPAELGDSAVYLCASSSGALNSPLHFGNGTRLTVT.

The genes are TRBV19 and TRBJ2-7, with 7 bases lining up with TRBD1. The CDR3 runs 12 residues. Trimming cost V 5 bases and J 7 bases; bases outside gene matches: 5. CDR1 is LNHDA and CDR2 is SQIVND in the germline V gene (reference sequence). CDR3 in DNA: TGTGCCAGTAGTCACCCGGGACAGGAGCAGTACTTC. Residues: CASSHPGQEQYF.

The rearrangement joins TRBV19 to TRBJ2-3; 7 nucleotides agree with TRBD1. The CDR3 extends over 16 amino acids. The J segment lost 3 bases and the V segment lost 3 bases, leaving 9 bases of the junction unmatched. Germline V gives CDR1 LNHDA, CDR2 SQIVND (reference sequence). The CDR3, as DNA: TGTGCCAGTAGTATCGTGGCAGGGGGTTTGACAGATACGCAGTATTTT. Its translation: CASSIVAGGLTDTQYF. Supplemented by reference TRBV19 and TRBJ2-3, the full variable domain reads DGGITQSPKYLFRKEGQNVTLSCEQNLNHDAMYWYRQDPGQGLRLIYYSQIVNDFQKGDIAEGYSVSREKKESFPLTVTSAQKNPTAFYLCASSIVAGGLTDTQYFGPGTRLTVL.

This clone is a singleton in its sample. The chain employs TRBV11-2 and TRBJ1-2; 10 bases are shared with TRBD1. Germline V gene data show CDR1 as SGHAT and CDR2 as FQNNGV. This CDR3 has 15 residues. Trimming cost V 5 bases and J 2 bases; bases outside gene matches: 5. The CDR3 reads CASSTGTGVNYGYTF. Here the CDR3 DNA reads TGTGCCAGCAGCACCGGGACAGGGGTCAACTATGGCTACACCTTC.

CDR3 region: CASSVGQENYGYTF. The CDR3 DNA reads as TGTGCCAGCAGTGTAGGACAGGAAAACTATGGCTACACCTTC. V gene TRBV27 combines with J gene TRBJ1-2; 7 bases are shared with TRBD1. Germline CDR1 MNHEY, CDR2 SMNVEV (reference sequence). V lost 5 bases to trimming and J lost 2 bases; unmatched junction nucleotides: 5. The CDR3 spans 14 residues.

The J gene is TRBJ1-3, the V gene TRBV6-1, with D unclear. There are 13 residues in the CDR3. V lost 2 bases and J lost 5, with 7 bases in between. The germline CDR1 and CDR2 sequences are MNHNS and SASEGT. Written as DNA, the CDR3 is TGTGCCAGCAGTGAAAATCTCCGAAACACCATATATTTT. Protein product: CASSENLRNTIYF.

J is TRBJ1-2 and V is TRBV19, with D perhaps TRBD1 (5 bases). Germline V gene data show CDR1 as LNHDA and CDR2 as SQIVND (reference sequence). V lost 3 bases and J lost 0, with 11 bases in between. This CDR3 is 15 amino acids long. The CDR3 region is CASSMGPAANYGYTF. CDR3 DNA: TGTGCCAGTAGTATGGGGCCCGCAGCTAACTATGGCTACACCTTC.

The V gene is TRBV7-2, the J gene TRBJ1-1; TRBD1 aligns across 12 bases. Germline V gene sequence: CDR1 SGHTA, CDR2 FQGNSA. The CDR3 is made up of 16 amino acids. V shed 0 bases, J shed 3 bases, and the junction held 2 bases outside the gene matches. The CDR3 nucleotides read TGTGCCAGCAGCTTAGCCGGGACAGGGGGCTACACTGAAGCTTTCTTT. Translated: CASSLAGTGGYTEAFF. The variable domain in full, completed from reference TRBV7-2 and TRBJ1-1, reads GAGVSQSPSNKVTEKGKDVELRCDPISGHTALYWYRQSLGQGLEFLIYFQGNSAPDKSGLPSDRFSAERTGGSVSTLTIQRTQQEDSAVYLCASSLAGTGGYTEAFFGQGTRLTVV.

CDR3 in DNA: TGTGCCAGCTCACTAGCGGGGGGGATCACAGATACGCAGTATTTT. Its translation is CASSLAGGITDTQYF. The genes are TRBV18 and TRBJ2-3; 11 nucleotides agree with TRBD2. The CDR3 length is 15 residues. The germline V gene has CDR1 KGHSH and CDR2 LQKENI. V trimming: 4 bases; J trimming: 2 bases; junction bases outside the gene matches: 2. Filled out from reference TRBV18 and TRBJ2-3, the complete variable domain reads NAGVMQNPRHLVRRRGQEARLRCSPMKGHSHVYWYRQLPEEGLKFMVYLQKENIIDESGMPKERFSAEFPKEGPSILRIQQVVRGDSAAYFCASSLAGGITDTQYFGPGTRLTVL.

This clone was observed once. The V gene is TRBV5-1, the J gene TRBJ1-1; D might be TRBD1 (5 bases). Per germline, CDR1 SGHRS and CDR2 YFSETQ. The CDR3 length is 14 residues. V gave up 4 bases and J gave up 3 bases, with 13 bases separating them. This chain's CDR3 is CASSPGQEYTEAFF. The CDR3 DNA is TGCGCCAGCAGCCCCGGACAAGAGTACACTGAAGCTTTCTTT.

CDR3 residues: CASSEAGRAGNNEQFF. The CDR3 bases are TGTGCCAGCAGTGAAGCGGGGAGGGCAGGGAACAATGAGCAGTTCTTC. The chain recombines TRBV2 with TRBJ2-1, with 7 bases aligning to TRBD2. The CDR3 runs 16 residues. In germline, CDR1 is SNHLY, CDR2 FYNNEI. V gave up 0 bases and J gave up 5 bases; unmatched junction bases: 7.

J is TRBJ1-5 and V is TRBV16; D is ambiguous. Germline-derived CDR1 and CDR2 are KGHSY and FQNENV. V lost 0 bases and J lost 7, with 7 bases in between. This CDR3 has 13 amino acids. DNA for the CDR3: TGTGCCAGCAGCCAATCGAGGGTCCAGCCCCAGCATTTT. Protein: CASSQSRVQPQHF.

The chain links TRBV5-5 to TRBJ2-7; 10 bases are shared with TRBD2. The CDR3 totals 15 residues. The germline V gene has CDR1 SGHKS and CDR2 YYEKEE (reference sequence). The J segment lost 2 bases and the V segment lost 3 bases, leaving 5 bases of the junction unmatched. The CDR3 region has the DNA TGTGCCAGCAGCTATAGCGGGGGGCCACCCTACGAGCAGTACTTC. Translation gives CASSYSGGPPYEQYF.

V gene TRBV9 combines with J gene TRBJ1-1, with D perhaps TRBD1 (5 bases). The V gene's germline CDR1 is SGDLS and CDR2 YYNGEE. V lost 3 bases, J lost 0 bases, and 18 bases lay in between. The CDR3 covers 17 residues. The CDR3 spells CASSAGGRGALNTEAFF. As DNA, the CDR3 is TGTGCCAGCAGCGCCGGGGGTCGAGGGGCTCTGAACACTGAAGCTTTCTTT. The full variable domain, its missing parts supplied by reference TRBV9 and TRBJ1-1, is DSGVTQTPKHLITATGQRVTLRCSPRSGDLSVYWYQQSLDQGLQFLIQYYNGEERAKGNILERFSAQQFPDLHSELNLSSLELGDSALYFCASSAGGRGALNTEAFFGQGTRLTVV.

In its sample, this clone was seen a few times. The chain is built from TRBV4-1 and TRBJ2-2; maybe TRBD2 (5 bases). V was trimmed by 0 bases and J by 3 bases, leaving 14 bases between them. Germline loops: CDR1 MGHRA, CDR2 YSYEKL. The CDR3 length is 17 residues. The CDR3 DNA reads TGCGCCAGCAGCCAAGAAAGGAGACTAAGGGACACCGGGGAGCTGTTTTTT. Amino acids: CASSQERRLRDTGELFF.

The chain uses TRBV10-3 and TRBJ2-3; 7 nucleotides match TRBD1. The germline V gene encodes CDR1 ENHRY and CDR2 SYGVKD. V trimming: 3 bases; J trimming: 1 base; junction bases outside the gene matches: 13. The CDR3 has 18 residues. As DNA, the CDR3 is TGTGCCATCAGTGACGTGACAGGGCGGAAGGTTGGCACAGATACGCAGTATTTT. Translating it yields CAISDVTGRKVGTDTQYF.

The sample holds one count of this clone. The V call is TRBV6-5, the J call TRBJ2-5; the D is unclear. The CDR3 has 14 amino acids. Germline CDR1 is MNHEY and CDR2 is SVGAGI. Trimming stripped 4 bases from V and 1 base from J, with 10 bases between. The CDR3 DNA is TGTGCCAGCAGTTTCAGTCAAGTCCAAGAGACCCAGTACTTC. It codes for CASSFSQVQETQYF.

V and J are TRBV4-3 and TRBJ2-3; 10 bases agree with TRBD2. The CDR3 totals 14 residues. With 0 bases clipped from V and 7 bases from J, the junction kept 1 base outside the gene matches. Germline CDR1 LGHNA, CDR2 YSLEER. The chain's CDR3 is CASSQDTSGNTQYF. In DNA, the CDR3 is TGCGCCAGCAGCCAAGACACTAGCGGGAATACGCAGTATTTT.

The chain has TRBV5-1 and TRBJ1-4, with TRBD1 identical over 9 bases. V was pared by 4 bases and J by 4 bases, with 2 bases of the junction left unmatched. The CDR3 length is 14 residues. Germline-derived CDR1 and CDR2 are SGHRS and YFSETQ. In nucleotides, the CDR3 is TGCGCCAGCAGCCAGGGACAGGGTAATGAAAAACTGTTTTTT. Its translation: CASSQGQGNEKLFF.

CDR3 DNA sequence: TGTGCCAGCAGCTCGGAAGCGGGGGGTTCAGATACGCAGTATTTT. This gives the protein CASSSEAGGSDTQYF. V usage is TRBV11-2 and J usage is TRBJ2-3, with 9 bases aligning to TRBD2. CDR3 length: 15 amino acids. Per the germline V gene, CDR1 is SGHAT and CDR2 is FQNNGV. With V trimmed by 4 bases and J by 4 bases, 6 bases remained unmatched.

This chain's CDR3 is CASSLAWGQSNSPLHF. CDR3 bases: TGCGCCAGTTCCTTAGCGTGGGGGCAAAGTAATTCACCCCTCCACTTT. The rearrangement links TRBV4-1 to TRBJ1-6; a possible D gene is TRBD1 (6 bases). The CDR3 has 16 residues. Germline-derived CDR1 and CDR2 are MGHRA and YSYEKL. The V gene lost 9 bases and the J gene lost 6 bases, with 21 bases spanning the gap.

The V call is TRBV18, the J call TRBJ1-2; 11 bases are shared with TRBD1. The CDR3 has 18 amino acids. V gave up 0 bases and J gave up 4 bases; unmatched junction bases: 10. The germline gives CDR1 KGHSH, CDR2 LQKENI. In nucleotides, the CDR3 is TGTGCCAGCTCACCACCTAGAGGGACAGGGGGTTTTGGCTATGGCTACACCTTC. Translated: CASSPPRGTGGFGYGYTF. The full variable domain, its missing parts supplied by reference TRBV18 and TRBJ1-2, is NAGVMQNPRHLVRRRGQEARLRCSPMKGHSHVYWYRQLPEEGLKFMVYLQKENIIDESGMPKERFSAEFPKEGPSILRIQQVVRGDSAAYFCASSPPRGTGGFGYGYTFGSGTRLTVV.

The chain recombines TRBV2 with TRBJ1-1, with D possibly being TRBD1 (5 bases). The V end was cut by 6 bases, the J end by 3 bases, with 17 bases between. The germline CDR1 and CDR2 sequences are SNHLY and FYNNEI. The CDR3 covers 15 residues. The CDR3 sequence: CASRVWGGMDTEAFF. The DNA of the CDR3 is TGTGCCAGCAGGGTGTGGGGGGGTATGGACACTGAAGCTTTCTTT. Combining the CDR3 with reference TRBV2 and TRBJ1-1 gives the whole variable domain EPEVTQTPSHQVTQMGQEVILRCVPISNHLYFYWYRQILGQKVEFLVSFYNNEISEKSEIFDDQFSVERPDGSNFTLKIRSTKLEDSAMYFCASRVWGGMDTEAFFGQGTRLTVV.